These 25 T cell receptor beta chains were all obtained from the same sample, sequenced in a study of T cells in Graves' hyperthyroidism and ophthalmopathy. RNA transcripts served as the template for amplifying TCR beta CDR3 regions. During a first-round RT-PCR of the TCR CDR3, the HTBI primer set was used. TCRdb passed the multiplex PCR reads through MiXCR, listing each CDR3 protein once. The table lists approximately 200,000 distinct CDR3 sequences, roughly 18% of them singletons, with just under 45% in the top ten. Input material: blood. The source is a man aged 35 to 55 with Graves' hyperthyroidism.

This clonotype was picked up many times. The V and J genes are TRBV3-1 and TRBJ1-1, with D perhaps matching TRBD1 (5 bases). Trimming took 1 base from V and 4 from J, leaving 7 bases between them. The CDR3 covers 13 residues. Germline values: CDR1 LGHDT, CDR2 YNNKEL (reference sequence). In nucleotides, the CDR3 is TGTGCCAGCAGCCAAGCAGGGACCACTGAAGCTTTCTTT. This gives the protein CASSQAGTTEAFF.

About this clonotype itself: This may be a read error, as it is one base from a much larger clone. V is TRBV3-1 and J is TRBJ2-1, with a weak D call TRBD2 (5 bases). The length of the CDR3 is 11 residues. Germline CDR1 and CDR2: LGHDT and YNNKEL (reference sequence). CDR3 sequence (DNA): TGTACCAGCCGGGGTTACAATGAGCAGTTCTTC. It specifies CTSRGYNEQFF.

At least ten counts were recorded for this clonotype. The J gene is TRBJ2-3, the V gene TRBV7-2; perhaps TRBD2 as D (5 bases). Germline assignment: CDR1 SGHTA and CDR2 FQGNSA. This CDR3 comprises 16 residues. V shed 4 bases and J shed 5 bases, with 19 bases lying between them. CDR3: CASSSVPGYGEDTQYF. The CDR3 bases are TGTGCCAGCAGCTCGGTCCCGGGCTACGGGGAAGATACGCAGTATTTT.

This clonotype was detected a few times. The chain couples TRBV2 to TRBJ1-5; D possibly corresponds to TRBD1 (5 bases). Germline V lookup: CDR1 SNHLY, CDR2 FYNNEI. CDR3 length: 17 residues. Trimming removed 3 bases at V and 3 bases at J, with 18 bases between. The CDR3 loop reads CASSDLGTPVPNQPQHF. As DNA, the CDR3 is TGTGCCAGCAGTGACCTCGGGACCCCGGTACCCAATCAGCCCCAGCATTTT.

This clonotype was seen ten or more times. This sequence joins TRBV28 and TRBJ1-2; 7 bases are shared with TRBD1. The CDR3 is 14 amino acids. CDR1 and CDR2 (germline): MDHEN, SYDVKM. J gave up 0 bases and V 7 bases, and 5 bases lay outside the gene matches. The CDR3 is CASTRTGANYGYTF. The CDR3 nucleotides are TGTGCCAGCACCCGGACAGGAGCTAACTATGGCTACACCTTC.

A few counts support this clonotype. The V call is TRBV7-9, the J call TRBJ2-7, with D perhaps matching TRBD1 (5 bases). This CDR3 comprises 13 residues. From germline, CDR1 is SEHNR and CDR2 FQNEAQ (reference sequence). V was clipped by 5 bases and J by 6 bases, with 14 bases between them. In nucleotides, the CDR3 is TGTGCCAGCAGCCAGTCCTGGGGCCCCGAGCAGTACTTC. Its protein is CASSQSWGPEQYF.

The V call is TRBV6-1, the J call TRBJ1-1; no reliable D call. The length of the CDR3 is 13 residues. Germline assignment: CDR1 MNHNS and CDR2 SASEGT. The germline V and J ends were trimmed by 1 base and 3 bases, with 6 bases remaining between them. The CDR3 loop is CASSEGSDTEAFF. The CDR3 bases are TGTGCCAGCAGTGAAGGGAGTGACACTGAAGCTTTCTTT.

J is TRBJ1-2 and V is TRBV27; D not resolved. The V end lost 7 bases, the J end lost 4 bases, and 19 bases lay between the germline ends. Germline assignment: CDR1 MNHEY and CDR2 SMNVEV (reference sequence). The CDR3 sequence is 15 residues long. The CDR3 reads CASTPSVFGAYGYTF. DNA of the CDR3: TGTGCCAGCACACCCTCGGTGTTCGGTGCCTATGGCTACACCTTC.

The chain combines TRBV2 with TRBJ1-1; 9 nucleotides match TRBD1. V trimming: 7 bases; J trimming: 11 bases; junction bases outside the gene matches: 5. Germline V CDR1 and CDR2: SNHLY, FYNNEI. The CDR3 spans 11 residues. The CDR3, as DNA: TGTGCCAGCAACCTACAGGGGGCGGCTTTCTTT. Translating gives CASNLQGAAFF.

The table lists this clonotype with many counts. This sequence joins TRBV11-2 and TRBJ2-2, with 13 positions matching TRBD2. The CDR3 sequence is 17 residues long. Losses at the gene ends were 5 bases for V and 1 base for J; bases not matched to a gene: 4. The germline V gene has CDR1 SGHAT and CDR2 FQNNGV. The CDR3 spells CASSPTSGGLNTGELFF. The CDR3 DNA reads TGTGCCAGCAGCCCGACTAGCGGGGGGCTGAACACCGGGGAGCTGTTTTTT.

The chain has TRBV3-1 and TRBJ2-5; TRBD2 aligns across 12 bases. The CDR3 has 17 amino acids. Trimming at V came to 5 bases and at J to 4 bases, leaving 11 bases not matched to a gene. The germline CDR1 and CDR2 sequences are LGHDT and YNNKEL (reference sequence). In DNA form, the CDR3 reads TGTGCCAGCAGCTCGTGGACTAGCGGGGCGGCCGGAGAGACCCAGTACTTC. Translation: CASSSWTSGAAGETQYF.

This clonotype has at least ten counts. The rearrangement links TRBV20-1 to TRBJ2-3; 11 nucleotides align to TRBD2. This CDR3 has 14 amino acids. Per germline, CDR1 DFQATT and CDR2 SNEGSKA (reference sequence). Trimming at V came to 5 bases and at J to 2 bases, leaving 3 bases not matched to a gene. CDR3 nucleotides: TGCAGTGCTCTAGCGGGGGGTAACACAGATACGCAGTATTTT. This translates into CSALAGGNTDTQYF.

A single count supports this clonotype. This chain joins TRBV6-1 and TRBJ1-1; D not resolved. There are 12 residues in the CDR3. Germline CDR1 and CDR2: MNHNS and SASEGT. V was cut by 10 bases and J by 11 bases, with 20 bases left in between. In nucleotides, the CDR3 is TGTGCCACCAATCGTGACCTTCTTGGGGCTTTCTTT. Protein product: CATNRDLLGAFF.

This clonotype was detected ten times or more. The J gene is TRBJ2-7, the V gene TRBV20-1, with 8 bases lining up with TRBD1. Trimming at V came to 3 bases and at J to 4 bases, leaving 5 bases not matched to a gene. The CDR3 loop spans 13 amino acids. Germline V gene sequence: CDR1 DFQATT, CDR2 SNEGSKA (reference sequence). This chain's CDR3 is CSASDDRGYEQYF. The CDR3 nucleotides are TGCAGTGCTAGCGACGACAGGGGTTACGAGCAGTACTTC.

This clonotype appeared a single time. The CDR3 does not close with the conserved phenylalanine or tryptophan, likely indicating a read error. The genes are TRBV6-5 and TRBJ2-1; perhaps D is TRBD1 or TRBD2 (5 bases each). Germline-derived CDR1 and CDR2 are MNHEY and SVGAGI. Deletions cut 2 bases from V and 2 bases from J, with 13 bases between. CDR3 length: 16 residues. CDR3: CASSYEGASPYNEQFL. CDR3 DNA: TGTGCCAGCAGTTACGAAGGGGCTAGCCCCTACAATGAGCAGTTCCTC.

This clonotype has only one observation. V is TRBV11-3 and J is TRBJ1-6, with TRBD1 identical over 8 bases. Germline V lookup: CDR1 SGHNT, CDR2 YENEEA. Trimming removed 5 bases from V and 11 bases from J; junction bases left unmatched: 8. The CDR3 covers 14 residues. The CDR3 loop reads CASSTRQGRTPLHF. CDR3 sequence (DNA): TGTGCCAGCAGCACTAGACAGGGGAGGACACCCCTCCACTTT.

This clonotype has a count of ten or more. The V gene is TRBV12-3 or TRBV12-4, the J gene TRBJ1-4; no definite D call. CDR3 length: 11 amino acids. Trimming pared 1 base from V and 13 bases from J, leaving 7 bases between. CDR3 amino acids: CASSLGTGLFF. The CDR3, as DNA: TGTGCCAGCAGTTTAGGGACGGGACTGTTTTTT.

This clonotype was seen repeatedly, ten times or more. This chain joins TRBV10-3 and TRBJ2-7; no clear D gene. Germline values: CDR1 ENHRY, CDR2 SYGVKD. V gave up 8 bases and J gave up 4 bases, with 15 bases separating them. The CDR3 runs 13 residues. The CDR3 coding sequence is TGTGCCATCGGGCCCAGGACCTCATACGAGCAGTACTTC. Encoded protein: CAIGPRTSYEQYF.

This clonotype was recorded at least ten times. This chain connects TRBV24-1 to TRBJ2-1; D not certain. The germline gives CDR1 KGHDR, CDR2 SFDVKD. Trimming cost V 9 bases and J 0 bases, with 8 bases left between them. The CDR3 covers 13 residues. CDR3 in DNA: TGTGCCACCCTCGGACCCTCCTACAATGAGCAGTTCTTC. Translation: CATLGPSYNEQFF.

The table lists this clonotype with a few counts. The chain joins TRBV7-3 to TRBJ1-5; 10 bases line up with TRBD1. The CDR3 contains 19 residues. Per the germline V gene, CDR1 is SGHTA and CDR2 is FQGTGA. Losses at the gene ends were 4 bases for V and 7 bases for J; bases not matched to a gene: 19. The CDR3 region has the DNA TGTGCCAGCAGCTCGCCACGCCGGGACAGGGGTCAAAGGAGGCAGCCCCAGCATTTT. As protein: CASSSPRRDRGQRRQPQHF.

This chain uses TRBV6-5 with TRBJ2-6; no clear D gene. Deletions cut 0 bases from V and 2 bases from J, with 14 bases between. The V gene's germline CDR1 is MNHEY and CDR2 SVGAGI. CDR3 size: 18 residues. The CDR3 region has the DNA TGTGCCAGCAGTTACTCGACGTTCGGTGGGACTGGGGCCAACGTCCTGACTTTC. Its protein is CASSYSTFGGTGANVLTF.

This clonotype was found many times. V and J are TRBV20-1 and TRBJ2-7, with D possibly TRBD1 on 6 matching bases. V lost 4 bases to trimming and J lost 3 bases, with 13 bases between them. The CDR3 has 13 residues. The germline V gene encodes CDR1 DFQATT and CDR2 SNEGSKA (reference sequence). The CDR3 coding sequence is TGCAGTGCTAAACAGGGATTTGGCTACGAGCAGTACTTC. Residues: CSAKQGFGYEQYF.

As DNA, the CDR3 is TGTGCCAGCAGCGTAGGAGGGGGCGGACAGCCCCAGCATTTT. Residues: CASSVGGGGQPQHF. The chain combines TRBV9 with TRBJ1-5, with TRBD1 matching 7 bases. The CDR3 spans 14 residues. Trimming at V came to 0 bases and at J to 7 bases, leaving 4 bases not matched to a gene. From germline, CDR1 is SGDLS and CDR2 YYNGEE.

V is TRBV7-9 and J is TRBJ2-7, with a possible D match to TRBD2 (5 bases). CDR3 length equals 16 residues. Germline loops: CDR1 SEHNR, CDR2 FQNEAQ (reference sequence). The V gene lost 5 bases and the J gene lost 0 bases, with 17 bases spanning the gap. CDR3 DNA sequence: TGTGCCAGCAGCAACACCCTCAAGCGGCCCTCCTACGAGCAGTACTTC. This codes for CASSNTLKRPSYEQYF. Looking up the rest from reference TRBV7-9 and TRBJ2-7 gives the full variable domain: DTGVSQNPRHKITKRGQNVTFRCDPISEHNRLYWYRQTLGQGPEFLTYFQNEAQLEKSRLLSDRFSAERPKGSFSTLEIQRTEQGDSAMYLCASSNTLKRPSYEQYFGPGTRLTVT.

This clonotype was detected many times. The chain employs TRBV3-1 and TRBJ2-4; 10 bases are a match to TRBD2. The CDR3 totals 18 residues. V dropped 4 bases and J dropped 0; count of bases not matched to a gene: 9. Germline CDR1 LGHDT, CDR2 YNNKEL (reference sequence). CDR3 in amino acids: CASSRPSGGLLAKNIQYF. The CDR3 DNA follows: TGTGCCAGCAGCCGACCTAGCGGGGGACTCCTAGCCAAAAACATTCAGTACTTC.